The clone carrying this T cell receptor (beta chain) appeared many times. This record belongs to a study of CD8+CD57+ T cells in acquired aplastic anemia. The study profiled TCR beta VDJ and CDR3 using genomic DNA as template. Using its own MiXCR run on the reads, TCRdb lists one record per CDR3 protein. The sample lists some 410,000 distinct CDR3 sequences; about two thirds were seen once. This CDR3 spans 15 amino acids. V was cut by 3 bases and J by 1 base, with 12 bases left in between. The germline gives CDR1 SEHNR, CDR2 FQNEAQ (reference sequence). The sample taken for sequencing was sorted CD4+, CD8+, or CD8+CD57+ T cells (not recorded which) from PBMCs. The receptor was isolated from a human donor in good health, serving as a control. The J gene is TRBJ2-5, the V gene TRBV7-9, with D tentatively TRBD1 (5 bases). The chain's CDR3 is CASSFTGTPQETQYF. In DNA form, the CDR3 reads TGTGCCAGCAGCTTTACAGGAACCCCCCAAGAGACCCAGTACTTC.